The next 20 T cell receptor beta chains were all read from a single sample in a study of cytomegalovirus exposure and HLA in healthy donors (dated by TCRdb to between 2016 and 2019). Library generation was performed with the immunoSEQ multiplex PCR assay. A mixture of 60 forward primers for TCR Vbeta segments and 13 reverse primers for TCR Jbeta segments was used in the multiplex PCR. In TCRdb, the immuneACCESS table is reduced to in-frame sequences with V and J assigned. These tables do not hold every clone; where another copy was compared, an unresolved V gene accounts for under half, and the others remain unexplained. This sample has about 170,000 clones in its table, and approximately 85% of those were observed once. The top ten constitute roughly 2.2% of the sample. Sequencing was carried out using PBMCs. All receptors derive from a man younger than 35 in good health and CMV-seropositive.

This chain's CDR3 is CASSPDRGKAFF. The CDR3 DNA reads as TGTGCCAGCAGCCCCGACAGGGGAAAAGCTTTCTTT. The chain uses TRBV6-5 and TRBJ1-1; 8 nucleotides line up with TRBD1. This CDR3 has 12 amino acids. With 6 bases clipped from V and 9 bases from J, the junction kept 6 bases outside the gene matches. In germline, CDR1 is MNHEY, CDR2 SVGAGI.

This chain uses TRBV5-4 with TRBJ1-1; D gene uncertain. The CDR3 sequence is 13 residues long. V was cut by 5 bases and J by 4 bases, with 12 bases left in between. Germline CDR1 SGHNT, CDR2 YYREEE (reference sequence). CDR3 residues: CASSTGLITEAFF. CDR3 sequence (DNA): TGTGCCAGCAGTACCGGACTGATCACTGAAGCTTTCTTT.

In regard to this clone: This sample includes further DNA sequences coding for the same CDR3. V usage is TRBV4-3 and J usage is TRBJ1-6; D gene unclear. Germline-derived CDR1 and CDR2 are LGHNA and YSLEER. The CDR3 length is 14 residues. V lost 0 bases to trimming and J lost 6 bases, with 6 bases between them. The CDR3 is CASSQEGGNSPLHF. The DNA for the CDR3 is TGCGCCAGCAGCCAAGAAGGAGGTAATTCACCCCTCCACTTT.

This chain connects TRBV6-5 to TRBJ2-2; TRBD1 agrees at 8 bases. CDR1 and CDR2 from the germline V gene are MNHEY and SVGAGI. CDR3 length equals 15 residues. The V segment lost 6 bases and the J segment 7 bases; nucleotides outside the gene matches: 10. The CDR3 DNA is TGTGCCAGCAGATCGGGACAGGTGAAAATCGGGGAGCTGTTTTTT. Residues: CASRSGQVKIGELFF.

This chain links TRBV5-1 with TRBJ2-1; no definite D call. Trimming removed 3 bases at V and 2 bases at J, with 15 bases between. This CDR3 contains 16 residues. CDR1 is SGHRS, CDR2 YFSETQ, per germline. The CDR3 sequence is CASSSPRESPYNEQFF. CDR3 in DNA: TGCGCCAGCAGCTCCCCACGAGAAAGCCCCTACAATGAGCAGTTCTTC.

The rearrangement uses TRBV18 and TRBJ1-2; 9 nucleotides agree with TRBD1. The CDR3 is 14 amino acids. V lost 6 bases and J lost 6; bases outside the gene matches: 8. Germline V gene data show CDR1 as KGHSH and CDR2 as LQKENI. The CDR3 spells CASSPGQGRDGYTF. DNA of the CDR3: TGTGCCAGCTCGCCGGGACAGGGCAGGGATGGCTACACCTTC.

V is TRBV19 and J is TRBJ1-5; a weak D match, TRBD1 (5 bases). The V end lost 6 bases, the J end lost 0 bases, and 9 bases lay between the germline ends. This CDR3 is built from 14 residues. CDR1 is LNHDA, CDR2 SQIVND, per germline (reference sequence). The CDR3 region is CASRDSYSNQPQHF. CDR3 bases: TGTGCCAGTAGAGACAGCTATAGCAATCAGCCCCAGCATTTT.

The chain recombines TRBV7-2 with TRBJ2-5; unclear D gene. CDR3 length equals 13 residues. Germline V gives CDR1 SGHTA, CDR2 FQGNSA. V lost 2 bases and J lost 5, with 9 bases in between. The CDR3 reads CASSLWARETQYF. The CDR3 DNA reads TGTGCCAGCAGCTTATGGGCTCGGGAGACCCAGTACTTC.

V is TRBV11-2 and J is TRBJ2-1; 11 bases are a match to TRBD2. V shed 5 bases and J 5 bases; nucleotides not matched to a gene: 8. CDR3 length: 16 residues. Germline V lookup: CDR1 SGHAT, CDR2 FQNNGV. The DNA of the CDR3 is TGTGCCAGCAGCCCGCCGGGACTAGCGGCGAACAATGAGCAGTTCTTC. It encodes CASSPPGLAANNEQFF.

As concerns this clone: Other nucleotide sequences in the sample specify the same CDR3. This rearrangement joins TRBV18 to TRBJ1-1; a possible D gene is TRBD1 (5 bases). The CDR3 has 13 residues. V was trimmed by 4 bases and J by 1 base, leaving 7 bases between them. CDR1 KGHSH and CDR2 LQKENI come from the germline V gene. CDR3 sequence: CASSLDRNTEAFF. The DNA for the CDR3 is TGTGCCAGCTCACTCGACAGGAACACTGAAGCTTTCTTT.

The chain recombines TRBV6-5 with TRBJ2-3; TRBD2 matches at 8 bases. The CDR3 has 16 amino acids. J gave up 6 bases and V 4 bases, and 12 bases lay outside the gene matches. Germline CDR1 is MNHEY and CDR2 is SVGAGI. CDR3 DNA: TGTGCCAGCAGTTCCCCACTAGCGGAGGAGGGGGATACGCAGTATTTT. Encoded protein: CASSSPLAEEGDTQYF.

This clone has just a few counts. The rearrangement joins TRBV30 to TRBJ1-2; 8 nucleotides line up with TRBD1. The V gene's germline CDR1 is GTSNPN and CDR2 SVGIG (reference sequence). The CDR3 totals 14 residues. J was trimmed by 7 bases and V by 4 bases; bases with no gene match: 11. As DNA, the CDR3 is TGTGCCTGGATAGACAAGACAGGGGATCGTGGCTACACCTTC. The encoded protein is CAWIDKTGDRGYTF.

This clone was detected only a few times. The chain links TRBV6-1 to TRBJ1-2; D remains ambiguous. The V gene's germline CDR1 is MNHNS and CDR2 SASEGT. This CDR3 has 14 amino acids. Trimming took 5 bases from V and 0 from J, leaving 10 bases between them. The CDR3 DNA reads TGTGCCAGCAGTTATTCGTCGGCTAACTATGGCTACACCTTC. It translates to CASSYSSANYGYTF.

This clone was seen a few times. The J gene is TRBJ2-1, the V gene TRBV6-4; 8 nucleotides line up with TRBD2. The CDR3 contains 17 residues. The germline gives CDR1 MRHNA, CDR2 SNTAGT. V shed 6 bases and J 7 bases; nucleotides not matched to a gene: 17. The chain's CDR3 is CASSPASGLLLRNEQFF. The CDR3 coding sequence is TGTGCCAGCAGCCCTGCTAGCGGGCTCCTCCTAAGGAATGAGCAGTTCTTC.

The chain is built from TRBV5-8 and TRBJ1-1, with a tentative D call TRBD1 (6 bases). Germline CDR1 SGHTS, CDR2 YDEGEE. This CDR3 spans 13 amino acids. Trimming left V 2 bases short and J 5 bases short, with 10 bases between. The CDR3 loop is CASSFGQGTEAFF. CDR3 nucleotide sequence: TGTGCCAGCAGCTTCGGGCAGGGGACTGAAGCTTTCTTT. Supplemented by reference TRBV5-8 and TRBJ1-1, the full variable domain reads EAGVTQSPTHLIKTRGQQATLRCSPISGHTSVYWYQQALGLGLQFLLWYDEGEERNRGNFPPRFSGRQFPNYSSELNVNALELEDSALYLCASSFGQGTEAFFGQGTRLTVV.

This clone was counted a few times. The chain uses TRBV2 and TRBJ2-7, with 8 bases identical to TRBD1. The V and J ends lost 6 bases and 2 bases, in that order; junction bases with no gene match: 3. The CDR3 spans 13 residues. The germline CDR1 and CDR2 sequences are SNHLY and FYNNEI. As DNA, the CDR3 is TGTGCCAGCAGACAGGGGGGAGCCTACGAGCAGTACTTC. Its protein is CASRQGGAYEQYF.

Turning to this clone: The CDR3 ends on some other residue instead of the conserved phenylalanine or tryptophan, so this is likely a read error. No DNA is shown, since the ends of the CDR3 on it are uncertain; the CDR3 is the one TCRdb lists. CDR3 protein: CASSHPGTVDIL. V and J are TRBV6-5 and TRBJ1-6; the table's TRBD1 call for D was not verified on the DNA. The CDR3 adds up to 12 amino acids, both ends counted. CDR1 is MNHEY, CDR2 SVGAGI, per germline.

This clone was counted a single time. The CDR3 DNA sequence: TGTGCCTCGAGAGGTTCCACTAATGAAAAACTGTTTTTT. Translating it yields CASRGSTNEKLFF. The chain is built from TRBV6-5 and TRBJ1-4; D is uncertain. CDR3 length equals 13 residues. V lost 11 bases and J 2 bases, leaving 12 bases between the germline ends. Germline loops: CDR1 MNHEY, CDR2 SVGAGI.

This clone was counted a single time. V is TRBV5-1 and J is TRBJ2-7, with 7 bases that match TRBD1. Germline V gives CDR1 SGHRS, CDR2 YFSETQ. CDR3 length: 16 residues. V gave up 2 bases and J gave up 3 bases; unmatched junction bases: 11. In nucleotides, the CDR3 is TGCGCCAGCAGCTTAAACGGACAGGCGAACCTCTACGAGCAGTACTTC. The encoded protein is CASSLNGQANLYEQYF.

The table lists this clone with a few counts. The genes are TRBV28 and TRBJ1-3; D perhaps matches TRBD1 (5 bases). The germline gives CDR1 MDHEN, CDR2 SYDVKM. The CDR3 covers 15 residues. V was clipped by 4 bases and J by 3 bases, with 13 bases between them. CDR3 nucleotides: TGTGCCAGCAGTTCGGGGGGGATAGGTGGAAACACCATATATTTT. It is translated as CASSSGGIGGNTIYF.